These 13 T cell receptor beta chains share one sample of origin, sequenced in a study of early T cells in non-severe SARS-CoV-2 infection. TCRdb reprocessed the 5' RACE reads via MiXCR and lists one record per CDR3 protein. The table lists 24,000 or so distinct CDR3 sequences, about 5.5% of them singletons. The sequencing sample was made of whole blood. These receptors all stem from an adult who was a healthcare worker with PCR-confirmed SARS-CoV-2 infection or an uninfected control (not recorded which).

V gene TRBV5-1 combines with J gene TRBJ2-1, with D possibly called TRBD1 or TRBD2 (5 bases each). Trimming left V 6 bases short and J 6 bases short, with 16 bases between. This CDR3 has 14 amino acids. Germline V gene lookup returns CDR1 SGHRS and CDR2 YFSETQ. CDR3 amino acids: CASIPGTGRNEQFF. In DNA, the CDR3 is TGCGCCAGCATCCCCGGGACGGGACGCAATGAGCAGTTCTTC.

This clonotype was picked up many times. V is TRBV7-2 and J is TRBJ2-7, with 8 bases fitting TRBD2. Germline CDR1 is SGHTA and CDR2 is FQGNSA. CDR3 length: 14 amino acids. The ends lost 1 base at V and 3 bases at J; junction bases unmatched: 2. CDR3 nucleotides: TGTGCCAGCAGCTTAGGACTAGCGAACTACGAGCAGTACTTC. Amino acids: CASSLGLANYEQYF.

The CDR3: CASKLTGGGETQYF. As DNA, the CDR3 is TGTGCCAGTAAACTCACAGGCGGGGGAGAGACCCAGTACTTC. This chain joins TRBV19 and TRBJ2-5; TRBD2 matches 7 bases. The V gene's germline CDR1 is LNHDA and CDR2 SQIVND (reference sequence). This CDR3 spans 14 amino acids. V lost 7 bases, J lost 4 bases, and 9 bases stayed unmatched.

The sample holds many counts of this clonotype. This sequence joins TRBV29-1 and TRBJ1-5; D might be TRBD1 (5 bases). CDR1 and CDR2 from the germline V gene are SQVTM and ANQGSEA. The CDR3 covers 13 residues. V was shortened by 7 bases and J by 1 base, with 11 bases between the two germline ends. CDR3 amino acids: CSAGWGSNQPQHF. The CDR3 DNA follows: TGCAGCGCCGGGTGGGGGAGCAATCAGCCCCAGCATTTT. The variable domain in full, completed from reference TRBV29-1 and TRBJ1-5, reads SAVISQKPSRDICQRGTSLTIQCQVDSQVTMMFWYRQQPGQSLTLIATANQGSEATYESGFVIDKFPISRPNLTFSTLTVSNMSPEDSSIYLCSAGWGSNQPQHFGDGTRLSIL.

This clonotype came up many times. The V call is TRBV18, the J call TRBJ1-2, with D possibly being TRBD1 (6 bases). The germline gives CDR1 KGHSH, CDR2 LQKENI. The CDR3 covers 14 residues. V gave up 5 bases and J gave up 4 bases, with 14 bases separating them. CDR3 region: CASSGQTLGYGYTF. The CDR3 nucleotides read TGTGCCAGCTCAGGACAGACGTTAGGCTATGGCTACACCTTC.

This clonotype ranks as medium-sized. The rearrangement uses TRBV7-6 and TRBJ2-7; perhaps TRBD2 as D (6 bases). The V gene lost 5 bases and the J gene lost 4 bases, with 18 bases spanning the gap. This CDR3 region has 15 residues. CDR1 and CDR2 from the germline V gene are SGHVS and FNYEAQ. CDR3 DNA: TGTGCCAGCAGCCCCGGGCCCAAAGGAGGGTACGAGCAGTACTTC. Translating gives CASSPGPKGGYEQYF.

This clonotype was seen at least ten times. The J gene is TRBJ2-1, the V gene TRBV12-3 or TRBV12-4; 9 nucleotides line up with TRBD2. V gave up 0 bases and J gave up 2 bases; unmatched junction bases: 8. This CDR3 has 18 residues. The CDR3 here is CASSLAASGDIPYNEQFF. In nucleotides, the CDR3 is TGTGCCAGCAGTTTAGCGGCTAGCGGGGATATACCCTACAATGAGCAGTTCTTC.

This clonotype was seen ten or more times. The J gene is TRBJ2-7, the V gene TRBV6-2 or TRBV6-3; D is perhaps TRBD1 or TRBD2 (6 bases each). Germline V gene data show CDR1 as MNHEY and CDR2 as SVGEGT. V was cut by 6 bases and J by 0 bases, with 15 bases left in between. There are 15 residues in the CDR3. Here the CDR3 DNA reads TGTGCCAGCAGGCCGGGACACGGGAGCTCCTACGAGCAGTACTTC. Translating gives CASRPGHGSSYEQYF.

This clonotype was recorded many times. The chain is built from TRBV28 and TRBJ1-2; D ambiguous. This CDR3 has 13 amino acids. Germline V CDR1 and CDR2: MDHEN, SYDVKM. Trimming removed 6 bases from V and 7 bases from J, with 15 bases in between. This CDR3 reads CASSPLQDRGYTF. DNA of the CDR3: TGTGCCAGCAGCCCACTTCAGGATCGTGGCTACACCTTC.

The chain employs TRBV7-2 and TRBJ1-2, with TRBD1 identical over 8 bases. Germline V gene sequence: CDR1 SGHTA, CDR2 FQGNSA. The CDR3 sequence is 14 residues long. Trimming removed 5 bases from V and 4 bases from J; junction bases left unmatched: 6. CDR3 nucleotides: TGTGCCAGCAGCCCTAAGACAGGGGTCTATGGCTACACCTTC. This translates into CASSPKTGVYGYTF.

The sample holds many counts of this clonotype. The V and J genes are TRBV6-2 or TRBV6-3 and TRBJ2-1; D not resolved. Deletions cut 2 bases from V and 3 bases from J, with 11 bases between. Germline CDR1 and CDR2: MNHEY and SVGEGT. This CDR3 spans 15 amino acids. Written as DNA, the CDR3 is TGTGCCAGCAGTTACGAAGTCGATTTCTACAATGAGCAGTTCTTC. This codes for CASSYEVDFYNEQFF.

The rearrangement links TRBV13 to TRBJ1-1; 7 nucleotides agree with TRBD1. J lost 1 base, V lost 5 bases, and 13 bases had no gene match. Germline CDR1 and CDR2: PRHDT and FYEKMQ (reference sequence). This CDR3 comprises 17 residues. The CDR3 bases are TGTGCCAGCAGCGCCCAAGATATAACAGGGGCGAACACTGAAGCTTTCTTT. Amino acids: CASSAQDITGANTEAFF.

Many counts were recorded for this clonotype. The CDR3 sequence is CASSPKTDTQYF. The CDR3 DNA sequence: TGTGCCAGCTCACCAAAAACAGATACGCAGTATTTT. This chain joins TRBV18 and TRBJ2-3; no clear D. The germline gives CDR1 KGHSH, CDR2 LQKENI. The CDR3 has 12 residues. The V gene lost 2 bases and the J gene lost 3 bases, with 3 bases spanning the gap.